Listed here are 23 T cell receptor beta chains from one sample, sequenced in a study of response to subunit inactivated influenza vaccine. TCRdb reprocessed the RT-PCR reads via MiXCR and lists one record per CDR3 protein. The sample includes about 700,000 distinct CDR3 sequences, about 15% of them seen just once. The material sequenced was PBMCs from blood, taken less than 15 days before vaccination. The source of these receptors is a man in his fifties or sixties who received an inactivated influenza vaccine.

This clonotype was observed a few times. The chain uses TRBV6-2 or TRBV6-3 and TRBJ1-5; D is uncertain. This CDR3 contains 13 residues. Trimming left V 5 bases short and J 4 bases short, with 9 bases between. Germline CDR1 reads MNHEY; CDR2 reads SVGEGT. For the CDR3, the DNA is TGTGCCAGCAGTAAGACACTTAATCAGCCCCAGCATTTT. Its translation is CASSKTLNQPQHF.

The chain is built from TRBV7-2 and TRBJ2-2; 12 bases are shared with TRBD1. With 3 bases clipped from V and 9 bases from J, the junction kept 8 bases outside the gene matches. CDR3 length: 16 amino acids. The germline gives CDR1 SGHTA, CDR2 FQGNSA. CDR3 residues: CASSFFRDRGHRELFF. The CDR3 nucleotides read TGTGCCAGCAGCTTCTTCCGGGACAGGGGGCACCGGGAGCTGTTTTTT. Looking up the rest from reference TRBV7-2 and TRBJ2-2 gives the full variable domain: GAGVSQSPSNKVTEKGKDVELRCDPISGHTALYWYRQSLGQGLEFLIYFQGNSAPDKSGLPSDRFSAERTGGSVSTLTIQRTQQEDSAVYLCASSFFRDRGHRELFFGEGSRLTVL.

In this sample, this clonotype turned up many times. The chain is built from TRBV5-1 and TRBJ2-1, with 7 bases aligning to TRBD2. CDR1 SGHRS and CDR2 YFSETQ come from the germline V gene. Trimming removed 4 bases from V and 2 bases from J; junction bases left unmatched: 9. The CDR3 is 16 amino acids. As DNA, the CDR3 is TGCGCCAGCAGCAGCTCTAGCGGAGGCCCCTACAATGAGCAGTTCTTC. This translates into CASSSSSGGPYNEQFF.

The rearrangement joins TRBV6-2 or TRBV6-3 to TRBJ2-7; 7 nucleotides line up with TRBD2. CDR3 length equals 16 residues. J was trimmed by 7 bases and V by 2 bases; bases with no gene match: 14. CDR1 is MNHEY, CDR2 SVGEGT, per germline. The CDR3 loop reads CASSYEWEGATVEQYF. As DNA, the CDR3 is TGTGCCAGCAGTTACGAGTGGGAGGGCGCTACGGTAGAGCAGTACTTC.

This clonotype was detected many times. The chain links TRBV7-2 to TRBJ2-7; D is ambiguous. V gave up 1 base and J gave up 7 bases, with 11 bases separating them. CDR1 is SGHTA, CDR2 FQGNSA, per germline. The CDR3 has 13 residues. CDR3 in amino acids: CASSLGLSWEQYF. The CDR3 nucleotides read TGTGCCAGCAGCTTAGGTCTCTCCTGGGAGCAGTACTTC.

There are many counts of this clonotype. DNA of the CDR3: TGTGCCAGCAGCTACACGGGACAGGGGAACCACGAGCAGTACTTC. It specifies CASSYTGQGNHEQYF. This chain joins TRBV28 and TRBJ2-7, with TRBD1 identical over 10 bases. This CDR3 comprises 15 residues. The germline V gene encodes CDR1 MDHEN and CDR2 SYDVKM. Unmatched junction bases numbered 10, after V lost 6 bases and J lost 5 bases.

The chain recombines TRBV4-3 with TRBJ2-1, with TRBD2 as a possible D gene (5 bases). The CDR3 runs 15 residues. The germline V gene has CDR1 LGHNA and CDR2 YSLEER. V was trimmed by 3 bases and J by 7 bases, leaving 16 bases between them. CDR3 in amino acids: CASSQDGNLRNEQFF. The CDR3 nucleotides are TGCGCCAGCAGCCAGGACGGGAACCTGAGAAATGAGCAGTTCTTC.

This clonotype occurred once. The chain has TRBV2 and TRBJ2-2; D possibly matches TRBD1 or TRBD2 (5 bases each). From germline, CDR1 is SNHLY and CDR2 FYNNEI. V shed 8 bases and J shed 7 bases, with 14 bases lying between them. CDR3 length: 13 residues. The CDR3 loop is CASLTLRGGELFF. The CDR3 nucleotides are TGTGCCAGCTTAACCCTGAGGGGCGGGGAGCTGTTTTTT.

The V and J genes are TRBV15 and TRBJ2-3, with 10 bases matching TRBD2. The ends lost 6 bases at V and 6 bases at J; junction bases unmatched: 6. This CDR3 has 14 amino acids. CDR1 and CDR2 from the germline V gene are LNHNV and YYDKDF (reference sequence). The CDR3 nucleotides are TGTGCCACCAGACTAGCGGGGTCGAGGGATACGCAGTATTTT. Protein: CATRLAGSRDTQYF.

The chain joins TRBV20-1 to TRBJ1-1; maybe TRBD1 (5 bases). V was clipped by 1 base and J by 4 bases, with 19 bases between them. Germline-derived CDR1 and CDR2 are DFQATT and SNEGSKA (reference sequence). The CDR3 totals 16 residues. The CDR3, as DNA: TGCAGTGCTAGAGCGCCGGGACTCATAGGGAGCACTGAAGCTTTCTTT. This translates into CSARAPGLIGSTEAFF.

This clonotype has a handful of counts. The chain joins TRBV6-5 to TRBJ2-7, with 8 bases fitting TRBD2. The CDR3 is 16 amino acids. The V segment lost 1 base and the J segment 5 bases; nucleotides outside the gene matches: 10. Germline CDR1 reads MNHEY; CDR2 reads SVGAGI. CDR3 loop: CASSYWRGAPRNEQYF. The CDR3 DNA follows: TGTGCCAGCAGTTACTGGCGGGGGGCGCCTCGGAACGAGCAGTACTTC.

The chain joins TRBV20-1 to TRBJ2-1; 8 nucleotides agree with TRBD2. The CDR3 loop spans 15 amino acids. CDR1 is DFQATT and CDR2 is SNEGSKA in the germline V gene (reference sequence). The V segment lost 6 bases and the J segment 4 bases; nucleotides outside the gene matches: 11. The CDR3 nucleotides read TGCAGTGCCCCCCCGCGAGCGGGGGAATACAATGAGCAGTTCTTC. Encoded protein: CSAPPRAGEYNEQFF.

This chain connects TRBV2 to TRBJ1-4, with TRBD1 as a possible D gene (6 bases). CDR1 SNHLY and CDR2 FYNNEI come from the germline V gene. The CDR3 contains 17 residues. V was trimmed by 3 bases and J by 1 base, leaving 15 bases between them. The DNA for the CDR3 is TGTGCCAGCAGTGATATCGCAGGGGAAGTAACTAATGAAAAACTGTTTTTT. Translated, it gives CASSDIAGEVTNEKLFF.

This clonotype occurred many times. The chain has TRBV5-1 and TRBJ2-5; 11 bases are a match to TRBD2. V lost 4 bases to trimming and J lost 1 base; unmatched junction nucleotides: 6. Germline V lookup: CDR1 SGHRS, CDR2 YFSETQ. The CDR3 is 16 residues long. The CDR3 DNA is TGCGCCAGCAGCGCTGGACTAGCGGGTATCCAAGAGACCCAGTACTTC. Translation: CASSAGLAGIQETQYF.

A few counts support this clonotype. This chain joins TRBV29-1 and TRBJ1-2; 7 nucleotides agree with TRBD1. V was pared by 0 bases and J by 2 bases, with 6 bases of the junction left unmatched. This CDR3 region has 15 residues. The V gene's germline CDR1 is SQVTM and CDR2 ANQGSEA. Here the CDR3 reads CSVEDGAGGNYGYTF. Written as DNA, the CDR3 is TGCAGCGTTGAAGATGGAGCAGGGGGGAACTATGGCTACACCTTC.

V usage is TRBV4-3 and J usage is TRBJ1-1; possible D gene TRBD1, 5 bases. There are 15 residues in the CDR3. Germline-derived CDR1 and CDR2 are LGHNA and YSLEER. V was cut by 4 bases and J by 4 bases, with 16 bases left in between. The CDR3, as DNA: TGCGCCAGCAGCCCCTGGACGGAAAGGGGCACTGAAGCTTTCTTT. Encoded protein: CASSPWTERGTEAFF.

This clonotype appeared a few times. This chain's CDR3 is CASSLAGTSETDTQYF. The CDR3 DNA reads as TGTGCCAGCAGCTTAGCGGGGACTAGCGAGACAGATACGCAGTATTTT. The V and J genes are TRBV7-2 and TRBJ2-3, with 10 positions matching TRBD2. In germline, CDR1 is SGHTA, CDR2 FQGNSA. The V gene end was trimmed by 0 bases and the J gene end by 3 bases; junction bases not matched to a gene: 3. This CDR3 is built from 16 residues.

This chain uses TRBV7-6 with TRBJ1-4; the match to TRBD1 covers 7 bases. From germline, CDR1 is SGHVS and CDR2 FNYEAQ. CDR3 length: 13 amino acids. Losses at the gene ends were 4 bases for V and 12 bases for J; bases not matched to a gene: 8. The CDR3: CASSWGTVGELFF. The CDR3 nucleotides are TGTGCCAGCAGCTGGGGGACAGTGGGGGAACTGTTTTTT.

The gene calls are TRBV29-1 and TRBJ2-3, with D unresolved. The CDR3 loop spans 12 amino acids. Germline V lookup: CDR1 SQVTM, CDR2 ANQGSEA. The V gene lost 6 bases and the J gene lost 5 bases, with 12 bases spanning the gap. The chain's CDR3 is CSVSQLEDTQYF. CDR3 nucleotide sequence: TGCAGCGTGTCCCAACTGGAAGATACGCAGTATTTT.

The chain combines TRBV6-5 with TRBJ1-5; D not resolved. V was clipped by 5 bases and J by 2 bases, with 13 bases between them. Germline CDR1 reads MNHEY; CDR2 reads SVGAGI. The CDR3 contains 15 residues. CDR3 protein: CASSNTSIGNQPQHF. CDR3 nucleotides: TGTGCCAGCAGTAATACGAGTATAGGCAATCAGCCCCAGCATTTT.

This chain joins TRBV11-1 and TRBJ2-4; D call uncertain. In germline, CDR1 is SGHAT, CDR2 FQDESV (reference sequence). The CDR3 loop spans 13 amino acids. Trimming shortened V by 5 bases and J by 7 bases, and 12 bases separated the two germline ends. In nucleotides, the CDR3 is TGTGCCAGCAGCCTCCTGCTCAGTAACATTCAGTACTTC. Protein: CASSLLLSNIQYF. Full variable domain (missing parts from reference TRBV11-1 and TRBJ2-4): EAEVAQSPRYKITEKSQAVAFWCDPISGHATLYWYRQILGQGPELLVQFQDESVVDDSQLPKDRFSAERLKGVDSTLKIQPAELGDSAMYLCASSLLLSNIQYFGAGTRLSVL.

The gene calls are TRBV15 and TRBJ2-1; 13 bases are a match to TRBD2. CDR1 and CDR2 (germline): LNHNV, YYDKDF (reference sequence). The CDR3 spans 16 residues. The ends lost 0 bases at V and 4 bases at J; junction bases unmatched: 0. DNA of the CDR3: TGTGCCACCAGCAGAGAACTAGCGGGAGGGTACAATGAGCAGTTCTTC. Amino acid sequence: CATSRELAGGYNEQFF.

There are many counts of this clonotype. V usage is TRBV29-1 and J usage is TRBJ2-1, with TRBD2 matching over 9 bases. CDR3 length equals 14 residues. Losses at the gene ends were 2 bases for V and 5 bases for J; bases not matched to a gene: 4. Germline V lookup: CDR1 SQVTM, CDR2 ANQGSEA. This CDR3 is CSVEKRLADNEQFF. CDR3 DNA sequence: TGCAGCGTTGAAAAAAGACTAGCGGACAATGAGCAGTTCTTC.